This TCR beta chain was identified during a study of T cell therapy after organ transplantation. About the research overall: 20 to 29 weeks after therapy completion, long-term post-therapy blood was collected.

Time point: 20-29 weeks after completion of therapy. Produced via immunoSEQ multiplex PCR; TCRdb's table is partial and in-frame only. The table lists 20,000 or so clones, about four fifths of them singletons. Concerning this clone itself: Its specificity is not known.

Trimming took 2 bases from V and 4 from J; bases not matched to a gene: 9. CDR3 length: 16 residues. Germline V lookup: CDR1 SGHTA, CDR2 FQGNSA. The sequenced sample was CD8+ T cells from blood, obtained after autologous CMV-specific T cell therapy. The rearrangement links TRBV7-2 to TRBJ2-7, with TRBD1 matching 9 bases. This TCR derives from a human patient who had received a solid organ transplant and had CMV disease. Some T cells could come from the graft donor. This CDR3 reads CASSLSSTGGSYEQYF. The CDR3 region has the DNA TGTGCCAGCAGCTTAAGTTCCACAGGGGGCTCATACGAGCAGTACTTC.